Each of the 14 T cell receptor beta chains below was sequenced from the same sample in a study of shared T cell receptors in the human thymus. Some clones are missing from TCRdb's copy, which holds only in-frame ones; the method was immunoSEQ multiplex PCR. The table shows under 700,000 clones, with 70% to 80% occurring only once. The same sample was also studied in work on human thymus T cells.

The sample consisted of thymocytes. All receptors derive from a boy in the first two years of life with a congenital heart defect.

The CDR3 DNA reads TGTGCCAGCAGCTTTGAGCGGGGGCCCTACGAGCAGTACTTC. Encoded protein: CASSFERGPYEQYF. This chain uses TRBV7-2 with TRBJ2-7; 8 bases line up with TRBD2. The V segment lost 3 bases and the J segment 2 bases; nucleotides outside the gene matches: 3. Germline CDR1 is SGHTA and CDR2 is FQGNSA. The CDR3 covers 14 residues.

The count of this clone is one. J is TRBJ2-3 and V is TRBV9, with 8 bases identical to TRBD2. This CDR3 is built from 15 residues. J gave up 3 bases and V 1 base, and 4 bases lay outside the gene matches. CDR1 and CDR2 (germline): SGDLS, YYNGEE. CDR3 DNA sequence: TGTGCCAGCAGCGTACTTGGCGGGGGGACAGATACGCAGTATTTT. Translating it yields CASSVLGGGTDTQYF.

This clone occurred a few times. The chain joins TRBV19 to TRBJ1-5; 9 positions agree with TRBD1. The V gene's germline CDR1 is LNHDA and CDR2 SQIVND (reference sequence). The CDR3 extends over 17 amino acids. Trimming cost V 4 bases and J 2 bases; bases outside gene matches: 9. CDR3 residues: CASSTRDRVGGNQPQHF. The CDR3 DNA reads TGTGCCAGTAGTACCCGGGACAGGGTAGGGGGCAATCAGCCCCAGCATTTT.

The rearrangement joins TRBV19 to TRBJ2-7; 13 positions match TRBD2. The CDR3 runs 19 residues. V lost 3 bases to trimming and J lost 2 bases; unmatched junction nucleotides: 13. The germline V gene has CDR1 LNHDA and CDR2 SQIVND (reference sequence). The CDR3 bases are TGTGCCAGTAGTATCTCCCGGGGACTAGCGGGGATAAAGACCTACGAGCAGTACTTC. Its protein product is CASSISRGLAGIKTYEQYF.

The chain carries TRBV15 and TRBJ1-4; D is possibly TRBD1 (6 bases). Germline CDR1 LNHNV, CDR2 YYDKDF (reference sequence). Trimming left V 1 base short and J 6 bases short, with 9 bases between. This CDR3 is built from 14 residues. CDR3 coding DNA: TGTGCCACCAGCAGAGCAGGGGTGGATGAAAAACTGTTTTTT. Its protein is CATSRAGVDEKLFF.

This clone came up a few times. The rearrangement links TRBV7-8 to TRBJ2-7; TRBD2 might be the D (5 bases). CDR3 length: 15 residues. From germline, CDR1 is SGHVS and CDR2 FQNEAQ. Trimming shortened V by 1 base and J by 3 bases, and 13 bases separated the two germline ends. The CDR3 sequence is CASSLERAGHYEQYF. The CDR3 region has the DNA TGTGCCAGCAGCTTAGAGAGGGCAGGTCACTACGAGCAGTACTTC. The full variable domain, rest sourced from reference TRBV7-8 and TRBJ2-7, is GAGVSQSPRYKVAKRGQDVALRCDPISGHVSLFWYQQALGQGPEFLTYFQNEAQLDKSGLPSDRFFAERPEGSVSTLKIQRTQQEDSAVYLCASSLERAGHYEQYFGPGTRLTVT.

This clone was counted once. V is TRBV27 and J is TRBJ1-1, with 9 bases matching TRBD1. Germline V gives CDR1 MNHEY, CDR2 SMNVEV (reference sequence). The CDR3 sequence is 15 residues long. The J segment lost 5 bases and the V segment lost 5 bases, leaving 9 bases of the junction unmatched. The CDR3 bases are TGTGCCAGCAGTGTGGTGACAGGGGGAGGAACTGAAGCTTTCTTT. Protein: CASSVVTGGGTEAFF.

The genes are TRBV15 and TRBJ2-7, with 11 bases identical to TRBD2. Germline V lookup: CDR1 LNHNV, CDR2 YYDKDF (reference sequence). J gave up 4 bases and V 3 bases, and 11 bases lay outside the gene matches. The CDR3 length is 17 residues. The CDR3 sequence: CATSSPGTSGAPYEQYF. As DNA, the CDR3 is TGTGCCACCAGCAGTCCCGGGACTAGCGGAGCCCCTTACGAGCAGTACTTC.

The V gene is TRBV6-6, the J gene TRBJ1-1; no clear D gene. This CDR3 spans 14 amino acids. The germline V gene has CDR1 MNHNY and CDR2 SVGAGI (reference sequence). The V end was cut by 6 bases, the J end by 5 bases, with 16 bases between. The CDR3 nucleotides read TGTGCCAGCAGCCTCGCGGCCAAGGAGACTGAAGCTTTCTTT. As protein: CASSLAAKETEAFF.

The chain uses TRBV11-1 and TRBJ2-7; the match to TRBD2 covers 7 bases. The CDR3 runs to 16 residues. Germline V gives CDR1 SGHAT, CDR2 FQDESV (reference sequence). The V gene end was trimmed by 5 bases and the J gene end by 6 bases; junction bases not matched to a gene: 16. The CDR3 DNA sequence: TGTGCCAGCAGCCTAAACCCTGGACTAGTGGCTTGCGAGCAGTACTTC. Amino acid sequence: CASSLNPGLVACEQYF.

The V gene is TRBV6-5, the J gene TRBJ2-3, with D maybe TRBD2 (5 bases). Trimming removed 0 bases from V and 4 bases from J, with 14 bases in between. CDR1 is MNHEY, CDR2 SVGAGI, per germline. CDR3 length: 16 residues. As DNA, the CDR3 is TGTGCCAGCAGTTACTCGATGGAGGAGGAGGCAGATACGCAGTATTTT. This sequence encodes CASSYSMEEEADTQYF.

V gene TRBV19 combines with J gene TRBJ2-2, with a tentative D call TRBD1 (6 bases). The CDR3 runs 18 residues. Germline V gene data show CDR1 as LNHDA and CDR2 as SQIVND (reference sequence). Trimming cost V 5 bases and J 1 base, with 20 bases left between them. The CDR3 sequence: CASSSQGGMRKNTGELFF. CDR3 sequence (DNA): TGTGCCAGTAGTTCACAGGGTGGAATGAGGAAGAACACCGGGGAGCTGTTTTTT.

This chain links TRBV5-6 with TRBJ1-5; 7 nucleotides match TRBD1. V lost 3 bases, J lost 5 bases, and 8 bases stayed unmatched. The CDR3 has 15 amino acids. Germline V gives CDR1 SGHDT, CDR2 YYEEEE. The CDR3 here is CASSYKDREDQPQHF. CDR3 coding DNA: TGTGCCAGCAGCTACAAAGACAGGGAAGATCAGCCCCAGCATTTT.

The chain recombines TRBV7-6 with TRBJ1-2; D is unclear. The CDR3 consists of 12 residues. Germline assignment: CDR1 SGHVS and CDR2 FNYEAQ. Trimming took off 8 bases at V and 4 bases at J, with 11 bases between the two ends. The CDR3 DNA reads as TGTGCCAGCGGCGGGGAGTTCTATGGCTACACCTTC. Its protein product is CASGGEFYGYTF. Full variable domain (outside the CDR3, taken from reference TRBV7-6 and TRBJ1-2): GAGVSQSPRYKVTKRGQDVALRCDPISGHVSLYWYRQALGQGPEFLTYFNYEAQQDKSGLPNDRFSAERPEGSISTLTIQRTEQRDSAMYRCASGGEFYGYTFGSGTRLTVV.